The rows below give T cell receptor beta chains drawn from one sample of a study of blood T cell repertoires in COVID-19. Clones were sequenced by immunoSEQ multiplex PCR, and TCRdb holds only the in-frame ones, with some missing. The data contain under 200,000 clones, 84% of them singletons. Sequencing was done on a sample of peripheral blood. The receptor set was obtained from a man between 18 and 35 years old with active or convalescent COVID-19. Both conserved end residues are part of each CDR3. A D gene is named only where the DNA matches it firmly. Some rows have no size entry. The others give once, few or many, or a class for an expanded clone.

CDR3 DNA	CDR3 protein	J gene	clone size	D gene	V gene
TGTGCCAGCACCAGCGGGTACGAGCAGTACTTC	CASTSGYEQYF	TRBJ2-7	-	-	TRBV2
TGTGCCAGCAGCTCCATGGCCAGGATGGACTCTGGAAACACCATATATTTT	CASSSMARMDSGNTIYF	TRBJ1-3	-	-	TRBV13
TGTGCCAGCAGCCAACGGGGGGGTACGTACGAGCAGTACTTC	CASSQRGGTYEQYF	TRBJ2-7	once	TRBD2	TRBV3-1/TRBV3-2
TGCAGCGGAGGGACAGGGCTACAAGAGACCCAGTACTTC	CSGGTGLQETQYF	TRBJ2-5	few	TRBD1	TRBV29-1
TGCGCCAGCAGCTTGTATCTATCGGAACAGGGAGAGACCCAGTACTTC	CASSLYLSEQGETQYF	TRBJ2-5	-	-	TRBV5-1
TGTGCCAGCAGTGAAACCGAGAGACAGCCCCAGCATTTT	CASSETERQPQHF	TRBJ1-5	once	-	TRBV6-4
TGTGCCAGCATTGATGGACAGCGGCTCAGCTACGAGCAGTACTTC	CASIDGQRLSYEQYF	TRBJ2-7	-	-	TRBV28
TGCGCCAGCAGCCCGGGACAGGCCTACAATGAGCAGTTCTTC	CASSPGQAYNEQFF	TRBJ2-1	-	TRBD1	TRBV10-2
TGTGCCAGCAGCGTCGGAGGGACTAGCTTAGGAGATACGCAGTATTTT	CASSVGGTSLGDTQYF	TRBJ2-3	-	TRBD2	TRBV9
TGTGCCAGCAGCTTTAGGGGGACAGCGAAAAACTATGGCTACACCTTC	CASSFRGTAKNYGYTF	TRBJ1-2	once	TRBD1	TRBV13
TGTGCCAGCAGTTACGCGGCCCAGGGGCAGGAAGCTTTCTTT	CASSYAAQGQEAFF	TRBJ1-1	-	-	TRBV6-5
TGTGCCACCAGTGATGGGGCAGGGCGAGAGACCCAGTACTTC	CATSDGAGRETQYF	TRBJ2-5	-	-	TRBV24-1
TGCGCCAGCAGTGAGCGATGGGACAGCCAAGAGACCCAGTACTTC	CASSERWDSQETQYF	TRBJ2-5	-	TRBD1	TRBV10-2
TGCGCCAGCAGCCAAGGGTACGAGTCCCTGACCCAGCATTTT	CASSQGYESLTQHF	TRBJ1-5	-	-	TRBV4-1
TGTGCCAGCAGCTTAGTATCAGGGGGGAACACTGAAGCTTTCTTT	CASSLVSGGNTEAFF	TRBJ1-1	once	TRBD1	TRBV7-2
TGTGCCAGCAGCGTAGGGAGTTTCCACGAGCAGTACTTC	CASSVGSFHEQYF	TRBJ2-7	-	-	TRBV9
TGTGCCAGCACCATGCCGGGACAGGGCCTTTCACCCCTCCACTTT	CASTMPGQGLSPLHF	TRBJ1-6	few	TRBD1	TRBV7-8
TGTGCCAGCAGTTACAGGGGAGAGACCCAGTACTTC	CASSYRGETQYF	TRBJ2-5	few	-	TRBV6-5
TGTGCCAGCAGCCAAGATGGACAGGGTAACAATGAGCAGTTCTTC	CASSQDGQGNNEQFF	TRBJ2-1	-	TRBD1	TRBV3-1/TRBV3-2
TGTGCCAGCAGCTTGGATTTGGGCCGAATTAACTATGGCTACACCTTC	CASSLDLGRINYGYTF	TRBJ1-2	-	-	TRBV5-6
TGTGCCAGCAGACCCTTTGCCGGGACAGGCTATGGCTACACCTTC	CASRPFAGTGYGYTF	TRBJ1-2	-	TRBD1	TRBV6-5
TGTGCCAGCAGCGAGACCGGACAGGCTAATGAAAAACTGTTTTTT	CASSETGQANEKLFF	TRBJ1-4	-	TRBD1	TRBV11-2
TGCAGGTCGGACAGGGCTAAGGGCACTGAAGCTTTCTTT	CRSDRAKGTEAFF	TRBJ1-1	-	TRBD1	TRBV29-1
TGTGCCAGCAGCTTTAGAACAGACAATGAGCAGTTCTTC	CASSFRTDNEQFF	TRBJ2-1	-	-	TRBV13